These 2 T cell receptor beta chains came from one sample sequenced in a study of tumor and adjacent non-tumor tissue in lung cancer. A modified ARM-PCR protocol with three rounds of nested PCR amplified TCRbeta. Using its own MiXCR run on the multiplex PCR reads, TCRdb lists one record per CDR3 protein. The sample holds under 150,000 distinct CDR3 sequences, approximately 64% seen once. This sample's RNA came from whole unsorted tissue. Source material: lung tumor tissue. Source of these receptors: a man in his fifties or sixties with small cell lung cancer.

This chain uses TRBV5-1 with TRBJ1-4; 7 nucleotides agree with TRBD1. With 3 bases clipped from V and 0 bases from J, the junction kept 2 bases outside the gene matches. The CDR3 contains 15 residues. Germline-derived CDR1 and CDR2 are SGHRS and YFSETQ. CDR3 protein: CASSWGQTTNEKLFF. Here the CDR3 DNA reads TGCGCCAGCAGCTGGGGACAGACAACTAATGAAAAACTGTTTTTT.

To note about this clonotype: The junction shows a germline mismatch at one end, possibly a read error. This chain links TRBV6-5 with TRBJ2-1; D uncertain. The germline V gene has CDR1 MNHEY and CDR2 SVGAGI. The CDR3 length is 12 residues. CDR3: CASSYRSSGQLF. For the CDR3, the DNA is TGTGCCAGCAGTTACAGGTCTTCTGGGCAGCTCTTC.